The rows below give T cell receptor beta chains drawn from one sample of a study of blood T cell repertoires in COVID-19. Sequenced by immunoSEQ multiplex PCR; TCRdb stores in-frame clones only, minus some. This table has more than 95,000 clones, roughly 80% appearing once. Sequencing was carried out using peripheral blood. The receptor source for this set is a woman in her 70s with acute or convalescent COVID-19. The CDR3 runs from the conserved cysteine through the conserved F or W. The D gene is left open where the match is weak. Expanded clones are given a class, and other clones once, few, many or no size at all.

j_call d_call v_call clone_size cdr3_aa cdr3_nt
TRBJ2-3 TRBD2 TRBV15 few CATSREAGVTRTDTQYF TGTGCCACCAGCAGAGAAGCGGGGGTAACTCGCACAGATACGCAGTATTTT
TRBJ2-3 TRBD2 TRBV7-9 - CASSLLAGGGTDTQYF TGTGCCAGCAGTCTACTAGCGGGGGGCGGCACAGATACGCAGTATTTT
TRBJ2-3 - TRBV5-6 - CASSLDSFPSTDTQYF TGTGCCAGCAGCTTGGACAGTTTTCCTAGCACAGATACGCAGTATTTT
TRBJ2-3 - TRBV7-9 - CASSLSTQYF TGTGCCAGCAGCTTGAGTACGCAGTATTTT
TRBJ1-4 - TRBV7-9 - CASSLGQVSNEKLFF TGTGCCAGCAGCTTGGGCCAGGTATCTAATGAAAAACTGTTTTTT
TRBJ2-1 TRBD2 TRBV6-5 - CASSPPSGGSNEQFF TGTGCCAGCAGCCCCCCTAGCGGGGGCAGCAATGAGCAGTTCTTC
TRBJ1-5 TRBD1 TRBV10-3 - CAISPNQGAGNQPQHF TGTGCCATCAGTCCGAACCAGGGGGCAGGCAATCAGCCCCAGCATTTT
TRBJ2-1 - TRBV3-1/TRBV3-2 - CASSLAESSYNEQFF TGTGCCAGCAGCCTAGCGGAGAGCTCCTACAATGAGCAGTTCTTC
TRBJ2-5 TRBD2 TRBV19 - CASSLLGTSGRAGETQYF TGTGCCAGTAGCCTGTTGGGGACTAGCGGGAGAGCAGGGGAGACCCAGTACTTC
TRBJ2-1 - TRBV5-4 - CASSPGFSSYNEQFF TGTGCCAGCAGCCCGGGGTTTAGCTCCTACAATGAGCAGTTCTTC
TRBJ2-2 - TRBV24-1 few CATSDAGHMNTGELFF TGTGCCACCAGTGACGCAGGTCATATGAACACCGGGGAGCTGTTTTTT
TRBJ2-1 TRBD1 TRBV19 - CASSSDRGIYNEQFF TGTGCCAGTAGTTCCGACAGGGGAATCTACAATGAGCAGTTCTTC
TRBJ2-3 - TRBV7-2 - CASSRGGERTDTQYF TGTGCCAGCAGCCGGGGCGGGGAGCGCACAGATACGCAGTATTTT
TRBJ2-7 - TRBV27 - CARLYEQYF TGTGCCAGACTCTACGAGCAGTACTTC
TRBJ2-2 - TRBV6-2/TRBV6-3 - CASSYSVQGRNTGELFF TGTGCCAGCAGTTACTCTGTCCAGGGGCGGAACACCGGGGAGCTGTTTTTT
TRBJ2-2 TRBD2 TRBV4-1 few CASSQVWTSGLGNTGELFF TGCGCCAGCAGCCAAGTTTGGACTAGCGGCCTCGGGAACACCGGGGAGCTGTTTTTT
TRBJ1-6 - TRBV19 - CASRITASTDSFYNSPLHF TGTGCCAGTAGGATAACCGCCTCGACTGACTCTTTTTATAATTCACCCCTCCACTTT
TRBJ2-7 TRBD2 TRBV5-4 - CASSPPGLAGDNNEQYF TGTGCCAGCAGCCCACCGGGACTAGCGGGAGACAACAACGAGCAGTACTTC
TRBJ2-7 TRBD2 TRBV7-6 - CASTQWSGGGYEQYF TGTGCCAGCACCCAGTGGTCCGGGGGGGGCTACGAGCAGTACTTC
TRBJ1-1 - TRBV27 - CASSPPGGWSEAFF TGTGCCAGCAGTCCCCCCGGGGGGTGGTCTGAAGCTTTCTTT
TRBJ2-2 - TRBV5-1 - CASSLGRAVGELFF TGCGCCAGCAGCTTGGGCAGGGCGGTCGGGGAGCTGTTTTTT
TRBJ2-2 TRBD2 TRBV6-2/TRBV6-3 - CASSYFLNSGSGAGELFF TGTGCCAGCAGTTACTTCTTGAATAGCGGGAGCGGCGCCGGGGAGCTGTTTTTT
TRBJ2-2 TRBD1 TRBV7-3 - CASSTGAGGDTGELFF TGTGCCAGCAGCACCGGGGCAGGGGGAGACACCGGGGAGCTGTTTTTT
TRBJ2-2 - TRBV29-1 few CSVGPSGPGELFF TGCAGCGTTGGGCCTAGTGGTCCCGGGGAGCTGTTTTTT
TRBJ1-2 - TRBV19 - CASSLSRGAPLYGYTF TGTGCCAGTAGCCTGAGTCGGGGGGCCCCCCTTTATGGCTACACCTTC
TRBJ2-1 - TRBV15 - CATSRVRYNEQFF TGTGCCACCAGCAGAGTACGGTACAATGAGCAGTTCTTC
TRBJ2-3 TRBD2 TRBV18 - CASSQGLAGYSTDTQYF TGTGCCAGCTCACAAGGACTAGCGGGATATAGCACAGATACGCAGTATTTT
TRBJ1-4 - TRBV29-1 few CSVVGQATNEKLFF TGCAGCGTTGTGGGACAAGCAACTAATGAAAAACTGTTTTTT
TRBJ1-1 - TRBV2 once CASIEASTEAFF TGTGCCAGCATCGAAGCTAGCACTGAAGCTTTCTTT